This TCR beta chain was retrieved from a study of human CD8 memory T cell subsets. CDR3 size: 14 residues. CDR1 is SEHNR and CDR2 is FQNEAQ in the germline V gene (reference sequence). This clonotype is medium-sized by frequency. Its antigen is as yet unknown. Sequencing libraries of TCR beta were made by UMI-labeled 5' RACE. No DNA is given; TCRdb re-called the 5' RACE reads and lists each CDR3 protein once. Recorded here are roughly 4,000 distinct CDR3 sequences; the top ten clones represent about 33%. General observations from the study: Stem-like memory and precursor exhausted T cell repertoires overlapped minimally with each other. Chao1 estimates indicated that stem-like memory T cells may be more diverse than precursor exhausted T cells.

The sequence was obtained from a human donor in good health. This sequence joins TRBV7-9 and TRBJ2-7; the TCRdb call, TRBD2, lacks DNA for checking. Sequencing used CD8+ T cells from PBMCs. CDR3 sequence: CASSPRTSRYEQYF.